These T cell receptor beta chains were read from a single sample in a study of T cell responses to AZD1222 COVID-19 vaccine. The repertoire was sequenced with immunoSEQ multiplex PCR; TCRdb's copy has only in-frame clones and lacks some. The sample holds about 55,000 clones, roughly 80% seen once. Sequences were derived from peripheral blood, sampled on day 0 of AZD1222 vaccination. These receptors were obtained from an adult in good health. Each CDR3 is given with its conserved first and last residue. Fields, in order: D gene, V gene, clone size, J gene, CDR3 protein, CDR3 DNA. A D gene is named only where the DNA matches it firmly. Clone size is given for some rows only: seen once, a few or many times, or a class if the clone is expanded.

>NA|TRBV6-1|NA|TRBJ1-5
CASSESRNQPQHF
TGTGCCAGCAGTGAATCGCGCAATCAGCCCCAGCATTTT
>NA|TRBV25-1|NA|TRBJ2-2
CASSVSWGNTGELFF
TGTGCCAGCAGTGTATCTTGGGGGAACACCGGGGAGCTGTTTTTT
>TRBD1|TRBV5-8|once|TRBJ2-7
CASSLAGDSSYEQYF
TGTGCCAGCAGCTTGGCCGGGGACAGCTCCTACGAGCAGTACTTC
>NA|TRBV10-3|NA|TRBJ2-7
CAISEQGYEQYF
TGTGCCATCAGTGAACAGGGTTACGAGCAGTACTTC
>NA|TRBV6-5|NA|TRBJ1-5
CASSRDLSNQPQHF
TGTGCCAGCAGTAGGGACCTTAGCAATCAGCCCCAGCATTTT
>NA|TRBV2|NA|TRBJ1-3
CASTRLAGNTIYF
TGTGCCAGCACCCGACTAGCTGGAAACACCATATATTTT
>TRBD1|TRBV27|few|TRBJ2-7
CASSPTGTGYEQYF
TGTGCCAGCAGTCCAACCGGGACAGGCTACGAGCAGTACTTC
>TRBD1|TRBV5-5|once|TRBJ2-5
CASSLIGTGLQETQYF
TGTGCCAGCAGCTTGATTGGGACAGGGTTACAAGAGACCCAGTACTTC
>NA|TRBV25-1|NA|TRBJ1-3
CASVDPSSGNTIYF
TGTGCCAGCGTCGACCCTAGCTCTGGAAACACCATATATTTT
>NA|TRBV5-1|NA|TRBJ1-1
CASSLDAWDTEAFF
TGCGCCAGCAGCTTGGACGCCTGGGACACTGAAGCTTTCTTT
>NA|TRBV11-2|NA|TRBJ2-5
CASSLDSRGTQYF
TGTGCCAGCAGCTTAGATTCCAGGGGGACCCAGTACTTC
>NA|TRBV7-8|once|TRBJ1-2
CASSSPDGKNYGYTF
TGTGCCAGCAGCTCCCCGGACGGCAAAAACTATGGCTACACCTTC
>TRBD1|TRBV5-1|NA|TRBJ1-3
CASSRGQDSGNTIYF
TGCGCCAGCAGCCGGGGACAGGACTCTGGAAACACCATATATTTT
>TRBD1|TRBV4-2|NA|TRBJ1-6
CASSQEGGPDREDSPLHF
TGTGCCAGCAGCCAAGAAGGTGGACCAGACAGGGAGGATTCACCCCTCCACTTT
>TRBD1|TRBV15|NA|TRBJ1-5
CATSSGVRAGGFNQPQHF
TGTGCCACCAGCAGCGGCGTCCGGGCAGGGGGATTCAATCAGCCCCAGCATTTT
>NA|TRBV19|NA|TRBJ1-4
CATNTPGHENEKLFF
TGTGCCACCAATACCCCGGGACACGAGAATGAAAAACTGTTTTTT
>TRBD1|TRBV13|NA|TRBJ1-1
CASRGQGGPPNTEAFF
TGTGCCAGCAGGGGACAGGGAGGGCCCCCGAACACTGAAGCTTTCTTT
>NA|TRBV27|NA|TRBJ1-6
CASSLSMGGYSPLHF
TGTGCCAGCAGTTTATCCATGGGGGGGTATTCACCCCTCCACTTT
>NA|TRBV7-3|NA|TRBJ1-2
CASSLGLRDSGYTF
TGTGCCAGCAGCTTGGGACTGAGGGATAGTGGCTACACCTTC
>NA|TRBV7-2|NA|TRBJ2-5
CASSLGPIEGETQYF
TGTGCCAGCAGCTTAGGCCCCATCGAGGGAGAGACCCAGTACTTC
>TRBD2|TRBV18|NA|TRBJ2-7
CASSPAGTSGSEQYF
TGTGCCAGCTCACCAGCAGGGACTAGCGGGAGCGAGCAGTACTTC
>TRBD1|TRBV6-5|NA|TRBJ1-2
CASSLQGKRAGYTF
TGTGCCAGCAGTTTACAGGGGAAGCGCGCCGGCTACACCTTC
>NA|TRBV19|NA|TRBJ2-6
CASSRDRINPSGANVLTF
TGTGCCAGTAGTAGGGACCGGATTAACCCCTCTGGGGCCAACGTCCTGACTTTC
>NA|TRBV6-4|NA|TRBJ2-1
CASSDSIGITGEQFF
TGTGCCAGCAGTGACTCGATCGGTATCACCGGTGAGCAGTTCTTC
>NA|TRBV20-1|NA|TRBJ2-1
CSASISSYNEQFF
TGCAGTGCTAGTATCAGCTCCTACAATGAGCAGTTCTTC
>NA|TRBV27|NA|TRBJ1-1
CASSSNPGRRNTEAFF
TGTGCCAGCAGTTCGAATCCGGGACGGAGGAACACTGAAGCTTTCTTT
>TRBD2|TRBV15|NA|TRBJ2-1
CATSRDLADNEQFF
TGTGCCACCAGCAGAGACCTAGCGGACAATGAGCAGTTCTTC
>TRBD2|TRBV10-3|NA|TRBJ2-3
CAISEQTSTSGSTDTQYF
TGTGCCATCAGTGAGCAGACCTCGACTAGCGGGAGTACAGATACGCAGTATTTT
>TRBD1|TRBV11-3|NA|TRBJ2-1
CASSLVSGGNYNEQFF
TGTGCCAGCAGCTTAGTGTCAGGGGGCAACTACAATGAGCAGTTCTTC
>NA|TRBV19|NA|TRBJ1-1
CASTRREGNTEAFF
TGTGCCAGTACCCGCCGGGAGGGGAACACTGAAGCTTTCTTT
>NA|TRBV6-5|NA|TRBJ1-5
CASSRQQSNQPQHF
TGTGCCAGCAGCCGACAGCAGAGCAATCAGCCCCAGCATTTT
>NA|TRBV10-3|medium-sized|TRBJ1-2
CAISEGGARTNYGYTF
TGTGCCATCAGTGAGGGAGGGGCCCGTACTAACTATGGCTACACCTTC
>TRBD2|TRBV7-6|NA|TRBJ2-7
CASGRTSLSYEQYF
TGTGCCAGCGGCCGGACTAGCTTATCCTACGAGCAGTACTTC
>NA|TRBV19|NA|TRBJ2-7
CASSIATDSYEQYF
TGTGCCAGTAGTATAGCGACGGATTCCTACGAGCAGTACTTC
>NA|TRBV11-3|NA|TRBJ1-4
CASGIGTGDEKLFF
TGTGCCAGCGGGATAGGGACGGGGGATGAAAAACTGTTTTTT
>NA|TRBV6-2/TRBV6-3|NA|TRBJ2-1
CASSYLGVNEQFF
TGTGCCAGCAGTTACTTGGGGGTAAATGAGCAGTTCTTC
>NA|TRBV18|NA|TRBJ2-3
CASSTGSRSAVDTQYF
TGTGCCAGCTCAACAGGAAGTAGATCGGCAGTAGATACGCAGTATTTT
>NA|TRBV6-5|NA|TRBJ1-1
CASSNSPGLGTEAFF
TGTGCCAGCAGTAACTCCCCGGGGCTGGGGACTGAAGCTTTCTTT
>TRBD1|TRBV11-2|few|TRBJ1-2
CASSLNAGRTGSFFGYTF
TGTGCCAGCAGCTTAAATGCCGGAAGGACAGGGTCTTTTTTTGGCTACACCTTC
>NA|TRBV7-9|NA|TRBJ1-1
CASSLGGDEAFF
TGTGCCAGCAGCTTAGGAGGAGACGAAGCTTTCTTT
>NA|TRBV2|NA|TRBJ2-7
CASSETYEQYF
TGTGCCAGCAGTGAGACCTACGAGCAGTACTTC
>NA|TRBV6-1|NA|TRBJ2-5
CASSEDNGETQYF
TGTGCCAGCAGTGAAGACAACGGAGAGACCCAGTACTTC
>TRBD2|TRBV30|NA|TRBJ2-1
CAGRENRDNEQFF
TGTGCTGGGCGGGAGAATAGGGACAATGAGCAGTTCTTC
>NA|TRBV7-2|NA|TRBJ1-1
CASSANRAIDAAFF
TGTGCCAGCAGCGCCAATAGAGCGATAGATGCAGCTTTCTTT
>NA|TRBV19|NA|TRBJ2-1
CASSISVGNEQFF
TGTGCCAGTAGTATCTCTGTGGGCAATGAGCAGTTCTTC
>NA|TRBV15|few|TRBJ1-2
CATSSDGQYGYTF
TGTGCCACCAGCAGCGACGGTCAGTATGGCTACACCTTC
>NA|TRBV28|NA|TRBJ2-3
CASSSTTDTQYF
TGTGCCAGCAGTTCCACAACGGATACGCAGTATTTT
>NA|TRBV9|once|TRBJ2-1
CASSPTGASSYNEQFF
TGTGCCAGCAGCCCAACGGGAGCTAGCTCCTACAATGAGCAGTTCTTC
>TRBD2|TRBV4-2|many|TRBJ2-7
CASSQNPSGASYEQYF
TGTGCCAGCAGCCAAAACCCTAGCGGAGCCAGCTACGAGCAGTACTTC
>NA|TRBV5-1|NA|TRBJ1-2
CASSDGAYGYTF
TGCGCCAGCAGCGACGGAGCCTATGGCTACACCTTC